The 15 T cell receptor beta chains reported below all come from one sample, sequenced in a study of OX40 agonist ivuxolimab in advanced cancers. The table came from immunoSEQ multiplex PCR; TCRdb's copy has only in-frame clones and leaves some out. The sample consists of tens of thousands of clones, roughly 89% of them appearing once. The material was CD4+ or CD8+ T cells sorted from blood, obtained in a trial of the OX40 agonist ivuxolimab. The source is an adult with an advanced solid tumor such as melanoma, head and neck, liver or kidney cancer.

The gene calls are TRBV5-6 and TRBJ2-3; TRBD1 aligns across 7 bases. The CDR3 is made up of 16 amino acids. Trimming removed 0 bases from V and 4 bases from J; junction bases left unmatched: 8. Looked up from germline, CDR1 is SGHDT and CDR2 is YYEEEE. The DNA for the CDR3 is TGTGCCAGCAGCTTGGGGTTTAGGGGGCGAGCAGATACGCAGTATTTT. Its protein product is CASSLGFRGRADTQYF. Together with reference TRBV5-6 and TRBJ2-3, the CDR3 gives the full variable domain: DAGVTQSPTHLIKTRGQQVTLRCSPKSGHDTVSWYQQALGQGPQFIFQYYEEEERQRGNFPDRFSGHQFPNYSSELNVNALLLGDSALYLCASSLGFRGRADTQYFGPGTRLTVL.

The CDR3 region is CSARGPLGQFF. The CDR3 DNA is TGCAGTGCTAGAGGACCCCTGGGGCAGTTCTTC. V gene TRBV20-1 combines with J gene TRBJ2-1, with D uncertain. Germline V gene lookup returns CDR1 DFQATT and CDR2 SNEGSKA (reference sequence). This CDR3 has 11 amino acids. The V end was cut by 1 base, the J end by 12 bases, with 10 bases between.

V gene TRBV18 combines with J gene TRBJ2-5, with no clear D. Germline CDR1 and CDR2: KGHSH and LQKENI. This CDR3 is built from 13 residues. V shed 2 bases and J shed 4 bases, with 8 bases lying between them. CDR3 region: CASSPDFSETQYF. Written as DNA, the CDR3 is TGTGCCAGCTCACCAGATTTCTCAGAGACCCAGTACTTC.

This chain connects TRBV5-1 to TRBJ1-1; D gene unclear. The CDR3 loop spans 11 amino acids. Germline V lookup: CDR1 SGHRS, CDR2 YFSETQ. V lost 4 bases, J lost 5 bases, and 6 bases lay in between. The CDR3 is CASSVGTEAFF. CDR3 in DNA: TGCGCCAGCAGCGTAGGGACTGAAGCTTTCTTT.

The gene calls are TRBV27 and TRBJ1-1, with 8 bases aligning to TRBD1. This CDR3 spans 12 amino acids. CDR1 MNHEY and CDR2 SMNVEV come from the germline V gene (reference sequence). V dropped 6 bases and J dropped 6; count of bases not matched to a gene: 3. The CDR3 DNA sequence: TGTGCCAGCAGCCCGACAGGGGCTGAAGCTTTCTTT. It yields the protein CASSPTGAEAFF.

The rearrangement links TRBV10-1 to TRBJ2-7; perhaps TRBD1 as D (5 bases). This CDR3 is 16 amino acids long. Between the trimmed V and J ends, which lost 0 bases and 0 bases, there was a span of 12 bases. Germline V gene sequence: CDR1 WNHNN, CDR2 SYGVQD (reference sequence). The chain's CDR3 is CASSESPTDSSYEQYF. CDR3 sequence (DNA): TGCGCCAGCAGTGAGTCGCCGACAGATAGCTCCTACGAGCAGTACTTC.

The CDR3 DNA sequence: TGTGCCAGCACGGAGGATAACATGGAGGAGACCCAGTACTTC. Protein sequence: CASTEDNMEETQYF. The V call is TRBV6-1, the J call TRBJ2-5; D possibly corresponds to TRBD2 (5 bases). V dropped 7 bases and J dropped 5 bases, with 17 bases sitting between them. The germline V gene encodes CDR1 MNHNS and CDR2 SASEGT. This CDR3 has 14 residues.

CDR3 residues: CASAFGSEQFF. The DNA for the CDR3 is TGTGCCAGCGCCTTCGGGTCAGAGCAGTTCTTC. The chain combines TRBV27 with TRBJ2-1; D is unresolved. Germline CDR1 MNHEY, CDR2 SMNVEV (reference sequence). Trimming shortened V by 8 bases and J by 10 bases, and 12 bases separated the two germline ends. The CDR3 covers 11 residues.

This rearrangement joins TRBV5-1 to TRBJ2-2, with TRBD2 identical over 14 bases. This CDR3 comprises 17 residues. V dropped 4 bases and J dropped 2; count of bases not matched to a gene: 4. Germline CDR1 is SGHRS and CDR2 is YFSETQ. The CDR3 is CASSTGTSGGNTGELFF. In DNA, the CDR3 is TGCGCCAGCAGCACCGGGACTAGCGGGGGTAACACCGGGGAGCTGTTTTTT. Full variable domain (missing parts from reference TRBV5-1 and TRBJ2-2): KAGVTQTPRYLIKTRGQQVTLSCSPISGHRSVSWYQQTPGQGLQFLFEYFSETQRNKGNFPGRFSGRQFSNSRSEMNVSTLELGDSALYLCASSTGTSGGNTGELFFGEGSRLTVL.

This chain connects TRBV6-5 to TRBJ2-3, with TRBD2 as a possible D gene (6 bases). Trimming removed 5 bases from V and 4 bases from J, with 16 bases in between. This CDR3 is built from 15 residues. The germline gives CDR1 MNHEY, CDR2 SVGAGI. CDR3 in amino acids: CASSPVPLASDTQYF. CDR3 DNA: TGTGCCAGCAGTCCCGTCCCACTAGCATCAGATACGCAGTATTTT.

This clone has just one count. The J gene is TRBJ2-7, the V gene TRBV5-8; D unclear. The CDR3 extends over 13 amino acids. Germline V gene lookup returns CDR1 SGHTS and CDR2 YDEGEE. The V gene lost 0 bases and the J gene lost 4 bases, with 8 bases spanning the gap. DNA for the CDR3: TGTGCCAGCAGCTTGGCGAGTTTTTACGAGCAGTACTTC. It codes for CASSLASFYEQYF.

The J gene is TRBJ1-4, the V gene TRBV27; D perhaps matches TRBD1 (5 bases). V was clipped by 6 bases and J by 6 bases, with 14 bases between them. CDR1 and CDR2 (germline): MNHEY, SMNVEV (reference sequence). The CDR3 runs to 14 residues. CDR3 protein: CASSHPGGDEKLFF. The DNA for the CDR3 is TGTGCCAGCAGCCATCCGGGAGGGGATGAAAAACTGTTTTTT.

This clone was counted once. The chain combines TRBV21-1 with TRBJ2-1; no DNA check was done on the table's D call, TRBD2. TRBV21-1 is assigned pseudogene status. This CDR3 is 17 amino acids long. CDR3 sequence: CASSKRCQRVFYNEQFF. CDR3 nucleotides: TGTGCCAGCAGCAAAAGGTGCCAGCGGGTGTTCTACAATGAGCAGTTCTTC.

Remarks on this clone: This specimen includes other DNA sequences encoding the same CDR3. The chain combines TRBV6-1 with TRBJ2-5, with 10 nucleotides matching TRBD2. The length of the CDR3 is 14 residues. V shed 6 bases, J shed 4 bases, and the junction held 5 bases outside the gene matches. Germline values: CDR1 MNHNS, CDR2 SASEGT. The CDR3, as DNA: TGTGCCAGCAGAGGGCTAGCGGGAGCAGAGACCCAGTACTTC. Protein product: CASRGLAGAETQYF.

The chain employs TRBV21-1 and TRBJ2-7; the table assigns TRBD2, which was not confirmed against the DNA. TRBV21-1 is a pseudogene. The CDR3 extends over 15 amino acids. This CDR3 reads CASSKGSASSYEQYF. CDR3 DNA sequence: TGTGCCAGCAGCAAAGGGTCCGCTAGCTCCTACGAGCAGTACTTC.